The clone carrying this T cell receptor (beta chain) was seen a handful of times. The antigen is not known. Germline V gene sequence: CDR1 MNHEY, CDR2 SMNVEV (reference sequence). The V and J ends lost 5 bases and 9 bases, in that order; junction bases with no gene match: 6. This CDR3 has 15 amino acids. The data originate from a study of breast tumors, draining lymph nodes, adjacent tissues. Whole-study results and caveats: Tumor T cell lymph node origin was a supported hypothesis, not proven.

Axillary draining lymph nodes of breast cancer patients supplied the node samples. One entry per CDR3 protein, called by TCRdb with MiXCR from the multiplex PCR reads. This sample has more than 100,000 distinct CDR3 sequences, with more than 20% found just once. This chain links TRBV27 with TRBJ2-1; TRBD2 matches 14 bases. This clonotype was obtained from a female donor with breast cancer. Some clones in this sample may be carry-over from other donors' samples. Sequenced material: axillary lymph node tissue. In DNA, the CDR3 is TGTGCCAGCAGTCCGCGGACTAGCGGGAGGTCTGAGCAGTTCTTC. Protein: CASSPRTSGRSEQFF.